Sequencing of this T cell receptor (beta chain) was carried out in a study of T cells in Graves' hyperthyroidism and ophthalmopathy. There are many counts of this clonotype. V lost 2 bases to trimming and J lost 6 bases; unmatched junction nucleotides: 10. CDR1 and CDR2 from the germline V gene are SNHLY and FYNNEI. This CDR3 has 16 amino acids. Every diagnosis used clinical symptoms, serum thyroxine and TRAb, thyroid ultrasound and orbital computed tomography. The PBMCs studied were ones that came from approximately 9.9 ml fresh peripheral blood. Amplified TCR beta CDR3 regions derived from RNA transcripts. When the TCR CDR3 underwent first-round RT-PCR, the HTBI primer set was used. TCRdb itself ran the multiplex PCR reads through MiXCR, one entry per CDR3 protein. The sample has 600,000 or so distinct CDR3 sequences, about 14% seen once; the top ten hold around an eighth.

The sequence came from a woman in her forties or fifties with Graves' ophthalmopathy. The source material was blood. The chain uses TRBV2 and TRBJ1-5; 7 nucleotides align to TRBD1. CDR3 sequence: CASSESPWDSGQPQHF. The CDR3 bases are TGTGCCAGCAGTGAATCCCCCTGGGACAGCGGTCAGCCCCAGCATTTT.